The 29 T cell receptor beta chains listed next were all sequenced from one sample in a study of immune cell composition in non-small cell lung cancer. The table came from immunoSEQ multiplex PCR; TCRdb's copy has only in-frame clones and leaves some out. The sample lists 2,500 to 3,000 clones; over 65% were seen once. Normal lung was taken at the farthest possible site, at least 3 cm from tumour. The sequenced sample consisted of non-adjacent lung tissue. Source of these receptors: a human donor with non-small cell lung cancer.

This rearrangement joins TRBV2 to TRBJ1-2; no definite D call. The germline V gene encodes CDR1 SNHLY and CDR2 FYNNEI. CDR3 length: 12 amino acids. The ends were cut back, 7 bases at V and 7 bases at J, with 13 bases in the middle. The CDR3 DNA reads TGTGCCAGCATAGGGAGGGAAGGTGGCTACACCTTC. Its translation: CASIGREGGYTF.

This clone was seen a handful of times. The chain couples TRBV30 to TRBJ1-4, with D perhaps TRBD1 (5 bases). The CDR3 is 13 amino acids. Germline CDR1 GTSNPN, CDR2 SVGIG (reference sequence). The germline V and J ends were trimmed by 6 bases and 2 bases, with 10 bases remaining between them. The CDR3 region is CACRGSTNEKLFF. The CDR3 nucleotides are TGTGCCTGTCGGGGGTCGACTAATGAAAAACTGTTTTTT.

This clone was counted only a few times. CDR3 DNA sequence: TGTGCCAGCAGTAAGGGACAGGGAGCAGATACGCAGTATTTT. Amino acids: CASSKGQGADTQYF. V and J are TRBV21-1 and TRBJ2-3; TRBD1 reflects the table's D call only, with no check against the DNA. TRBV21-1 is flagged as a pseudogene. The CDR3 is 14 amino acids.

The rearrangement uses TRBV7-3 and TRBJ2-3; D is uncertain. Trimming cost V 3 bases and J 5 bases, with 9 bases left between them. The CDR3 length is 13 residues. Germline CDR1 is SGHTA and CDR2 is FQGTGA. CDR3 coding DNA: TGTGCCAGCAGCTTGAGTGTCGGAGATACGCAGTATTTT. This codes for CASSLSVGDTQYF. The full variable domain, with the rest looked up from reference TRBV7-3 and TRBJ2-3, is GAGVSQTPSNKVTEKGKYVELRCDPISGHTALYWYRQSLGQGPEFLIYFQGTGAADDSGLPNDRFFAVRPEGSVSTLKIQRTERGDSAVYLCASSLSVGDTQYFGPGTRLTVL.

This clone showed up just once. This chain links TRBV5-6 with TRBJ1-2; 9 bases are a match to TRBD1. Per germline, CDR1 SGHDT and CDR2 YYEEEE. The CDR3 is 13 residues long. The junction had 4 bases not matched to a gene; V was cut back by 4 bases and J by 6 bases. The CDR3 is CASSLDRGDGYTF. The CDR3 DNA sequence: TGTGCCAGCAGCCTCGACAGGGGGGATGGCTACACCTTC.

This chain joins TRBV7-9 and TRBJ2-5; TRBD2 agrees at 8 bases. The CDR3 loop spans 14 amino acids. Trimming took 4 bases from V and 3 from J; bases not matched to a gene: 4. In germline, CDR1 is SEHNR, CDR2 FQNEAQ (reference sequence). The DNA of the CDR3 is TGTGCCAGCAGCTCCTCCGGGGGGGAAGAGACCCAGTACTTC. It translates to CASSSSGGEETQYF.

V and J are TRBV28 and TRBJ2-3; 7 nucleotides match TRBD2. Looked up from germline, CDR1 is MDHEN and CDR2 is SYDVKM. V dropped 8 bases and J dropped 2; count of bases not matched to a gene: 4. This CDR3 is built from 13 residues. The CDR3 DNA reads as TGTGCCAGCGGGCGGGGGTCCACAGATACGCAGTATTTT. Translation: CASGRGSTDTQYF.

This chain links TRBV18 with TRBJ2-1; the match to TRBD1 covers 9 bases. Unmatched junction bases numbered 9, after V lost 6 bases and J lost 6 bases. CDR1 KGHSH and CDR2 LQKENI come from the germline V gene. CDR3 size: 15 residues. CDR3: CASSLGQGLGNEQFF. Here the CDR3 DNA reads TGTGCCAGCTCCCTGGGACAGGGTTTAGGCAATGAGCAGTTCTTC.

The CDR3 reads CASSRGLAGPYEQYF. Written as DNA, the CDR3 is TGTGCCAGTAGTAGAGGACTAGCGGGACCTTACGAGCAGTACTTC. The chain has TRBV19 and TRBJ2-7, with 12 bases aligning to TRBD2. V dropped 4 bases and J dropped 4; count of bases not matched to a gene: 5. Germline V lookup: CDR1 LNHDA, CDR2 SQIVND (reference sequence). The CDR3 is 15 residues long.

The genes are TRBV15 and TRBJ2-5; D gene uncertain. This CDR3 has 15 amino acids. V dropped 0 bases and J dropped 3 bases, with 11 bases sitting between them. Per the germline V gene, CDR1 is LNHNV and CDR2 is YYDKDF (reference sequence). This CDR3 is CATSREIFTEETQYF. CDR3 in DNA: TGTGCCACCAGCAGAGAGATTTTCACAGAAGAGACCCAGTACTTC.

This chain uses TRBV9 with TRBJ1-6, with 10 bases that match TRBD1. CDR1 and CDR2 (germline): SGDLS, YYNGEE. The CDR3 length is 15 residues. J was trimmed by 9 bases and V by 2 bases; bases with no gene match: 5. CDR3 region: CASSVGDRGISPLHF. CDR3 nucleotides: TGTGCCAGCAGCGTGGGGGACAGGGGCATTTCACCCCTCCACTTT. Based on the CDR3 plus reference TRBV9 and TRBJ1-6, the full variable domain is DSGVTQTPKHLITATGQRVTLRCSPRSGDLSVYWYQQSLDQGLQFLIQYYNGEERAKGNILERFSAQQFPDLHSELNLSSLELGDSALYFCASSVGDRGISPLHFGNGTRLTVT.

This chain connects TRBV28 to TRBJ1-1, with D perhaps matching TRBD1 (6 bases). CDR1 is MDHEN and CDR2 is SYDVKM in the germline V gene. The CDR3 has 16 residues. V lost 6 bases to trimming and J lost 1 base, with 18 bases between them. The CDR3: CASSKGLTGENTEAFF. The DNA of the CDR3 is TGTGCCAGCAGCAAGGGGTTGACAGGTGAGAACACTGAAGCTTTCTTT.

This clone was detected a few times. An end of the junction differs from the germline gene, which may be a read error. The chain recombines TRBV19 with TRBJ1-1; TRBD1 is a possible D gene (6 bases). The CDR3 sequence is 11 residues long. The germline gives CDR1 LNHDA, CDR2 SQIVND (reference sequence). The CDR3 here is CASSAPGQPEF. The CDR3 DNA is TGTGCCAGTAGTGCGCCCGGACAGCCCGAATTT.

The V call is TRBV6-5, the J call TRBJ2-5; no clear D gene. Germline loops: CDR1 MNHEY, CDR2 SVGAGI. CDR3 length equals 13 residues. The V gene lost 7 bases and the J gene lost 0 bases, with 9 bases spanning the gap. The CDR3 DNA follows: TGTGCCAGCAAAGAGGCGTACCAAGAGACCCAGTACTTC. Translated, it gives CASKEAYQETQYF.

This clone was detected once. This chain joins TRBV18 and TRBJ2-3; D gene ambiguous. CDR1 is KGHSH, CDR2 LQKENI, per germline. The CDR3 covers 13 residues. V was pared by 4 bases and J by 4 bases, with 9 bases between. For the CDR3, the DNA is TGTGCCAGCTCACGACTCACGGCAGATACGCAGTATTTT. It yields the protein CASSRLTADTQYF.

The V and J genes are TRBV9 and TRBJ2-3; 7 nucleotides match TRBD2. The V gene end was trimmed by 4 bases and the J gene end by 5 bases; junction bases not matched to a gene: 10. This CDR3 has 15 residues. Germline V gives CDR1 SGDLS, CDR2 YYNGEE. In nucleotides, the CDR3 is TGTGCCAGCAGCACGACTAGCCTCGGGGGAGATACGCAGTATTTT. Its translation: CASSTTSLGGDTQYF.

This sequence joins TRBV2 and TRBJ2-5, with 8 bases fitting TRBD2. After removal of 5 bases from V and 9 bases from J, the junction contained 11 bases not matched to a gene. Germline values: CDR1 SNHLY, CDR2 FYNNEI. There are 14 residues in the CDR3. The CDR3 is CASSRDSGAMAQYF. CDR3 DNA sequence: TGTGCCAGCAGTCGGGATAGCGGGGCGATGGCCCAGTACTTC.

The J gene is TRBJ1-1, the V gene TRBV4-2, with D possibly matching TRBD1 (5 bases). Germline V CDR1 and CDR2: LGHNA, YNFKEQ. Trimming left V 0 bases short and J 1 base short, with 9 bases between. The CDR3 extends over 15 amino acids. The CDR3, as DNA: TGTGCCAGCAGCCAAGACCCACAGGAGAACACTGAAGCTTTCTTT. This codes for CASSQDPQENTEAFF.

V and J are TRBV6-4 and TRBJ2-3, with D possibly matching TRBD2 (6 bases). Per germline, CDR1 MRHNA and CDR2 SNTAGT. V lost 3 bases, J lost 2 bases, and 12 bases lay in between. The CDR3 has 15 residues. The CDR3 bases are TGTGCCAGCAGTGAAGGGGACTCTGACACAGATACGCAGTATTTT. Protein: CASSEGDSDTDTQYF.

This clone is large within its sample. The chain carries TRBV25-1 and TRBJ1-1; no reliable D call. This CDR3 is 12 amino acids long. Germline V gene data show CDR1 as MGHDK and CDR2 as SYGVNS. V was trimmed by 3 bases and J by 8 bases, leaving 10 bases between them. In nucleotides, the CDR3 is TGTGCCAGCAGTGATCTCAGACAAGAAGCTTTCTTT. This encodes CASSDLRQEAFF.

The sample holds a few counts of this clone. This rearrangement joins TRBV4-2 to TRBJ1-1; D is perhaps TRBD1 (6 bases). V lost 2 bases, J lost 5 bases, and 18 bases lay in between. The CDR3 covers 16 residues. From germline, CDR1 is LGHNA and CDR2 YNFKEQ. The CDR3 is CASSQPTGRLWTEAFF. The CDR3 region has the DNA TGTGCCAGCAGCCAACCGACAGGCCGGTTGTGGACTGAAGCTTTCTTT.

The chain carries TRBV4-1 and TRBJ1-2; the match to TRBD1 covers 7 bases. From germline, CDR1 is MGHRA and CDR2 YSYEKL. With 4 bases clipped from V and 5 bases from J, the junction kept 16 bases outside the gene matches. The CDR3 is 17 residues long. CDR3 DNA sequence: TGCGCCAGCAGCCCTAATGGTCCGGAGGGGGCCCTTTATGGCTACACCTTC. This sequence encodes CASSPNGPEGALYGYTF.

Relative to its sample, this clone is large. The genes are TRBV6-6 and TRBJ2-7; unclear D gene. The length of the CDR3 is 13 residues. Trimming removed 2 bases at V and 1 base at J, with 6 bases between. Germline values: CDR1 MNHNY, CDR2 SVGAGI (reference sequence). Written as DNA, the CDR3 is TGTGCCAGCAGTTACAGTGAGTCCTACGAGCAGTACTTC. Translating gives CASSYSESYEQYF.

This clone came up a few times. In DNA, the CDR3 is TGTGCCAGTAGTAGCGACAGAGCTAACTATGGCTACACCTTC. It yields the protein CASSSDRANYGYTF. This rearrangement joins TRBV19 to TRBJ1-2, with D possibly TRBD1 on 5 matching bases. CDR1 and CDR2 (germline): LNHDA, SQIVND (reference sequence). The CDR3 runs to 14 residues. Between the trimmed V and J ends, which lost 4 bases and 0 bases, there was a span of 9 bases.

V gene TRBV27 combines with J gene TRBJ1-2, with D perhaps matching TRBD1 (6 bases). V lost 4 bases to trimming and J lost 4 bases, with 16 bases between them. The V gene's germline CDR1 is MNHEY and CDR2 SMNVEV (reference sequence). The CDR3 has 15 amino acids. The CDR3 sequence: CASSWGGGGAYGYTF. The CDR3 nucleotides are TGTGCCAGCAGTTGGGGTGGGGGGGGCGCCTATGGCTACACCTTC.

This chain uses TRBV7-9 with TRBJ2-1; TRBD1 matches 8 bases. Germline V gives CDR1 SEHNR, CDR2 FQNEAQ (reference sequence). Germline trimming cut 4 bases from V and 10 bases from J; bases unmatched to any gene: 15. The CDR3 loop spans 16 amino acids. CDR3 nucleotide sequence: TGTGCCAGCAGCTCGACCAGGGGGCGGGTCCTTTGGGAGCAGTTCTTC. Translating gives CASSSTRGRVLWEQFF.

This clone has a handful of counts. CDR3 DNA sequence: TGCGCCAGCAGCCTCGGACTAGCGGCCTCCTACGAGCAGTACTTC. Translation: CASSLGLAASYEQYF. The chain combines TRBV4-1 with TRBJ2-7; 10 bases are shared with TRBD2. The germline CDR1 and CDR2 sequences are MGHRA and YSYEKL. J lost 0 bases, V lost 4 bases, and 3 bases had no gene match. The CDR3 covers 15 residues.

This chain joins TRBV5-1 and TRBJ2-7, with 8 bases that match TRBD1. CDR1 and CDR2 from the germline V gene are SGHRS and YFSETQ. This CDR3 region has 13 residues. V lost 4 bases, J lost 8 bases, and 8 bases stayed unmatched. The CDR3 sequence: CASSPTDREKQYF. DNA for the CDR3: TGCGCCAGCAGCCCGACGGACAGGGAAAAGCAGTACTTC.

The genes are TRBV9 and TRBJ1-6; 12 positions match TRBD1. V shed 5 bases, J shed 10 bases, and the junction held 4 bases outside the gene matches. The germline V gene has CDR1 SGDLS and CDR2 YYNGEE. The CDR3 length is 14 residues. CDR3 DNA sequence: TGTGCCAGCAGTTCCGGGACAGGGGGCTCACCCCTCCACTTT. Protein product: CASSSGTGGSPLHF.